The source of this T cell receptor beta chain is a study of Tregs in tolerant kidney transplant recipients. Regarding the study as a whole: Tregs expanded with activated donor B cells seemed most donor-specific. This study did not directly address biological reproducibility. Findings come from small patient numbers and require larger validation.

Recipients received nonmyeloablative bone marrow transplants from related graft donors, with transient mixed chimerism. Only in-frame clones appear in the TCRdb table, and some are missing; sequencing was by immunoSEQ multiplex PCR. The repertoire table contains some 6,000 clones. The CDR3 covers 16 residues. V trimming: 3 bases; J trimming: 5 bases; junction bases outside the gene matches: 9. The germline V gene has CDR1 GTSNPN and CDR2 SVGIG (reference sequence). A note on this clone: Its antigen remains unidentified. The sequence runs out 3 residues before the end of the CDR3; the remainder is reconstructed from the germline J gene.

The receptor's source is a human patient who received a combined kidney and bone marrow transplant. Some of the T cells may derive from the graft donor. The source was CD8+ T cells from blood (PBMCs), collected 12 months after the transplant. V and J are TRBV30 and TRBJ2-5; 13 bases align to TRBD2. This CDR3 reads CAWSTLAGGPRETQYF. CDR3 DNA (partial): TGTGCCTGGAGCACACTAGCGGGAGGGCCGCGTGAGACC. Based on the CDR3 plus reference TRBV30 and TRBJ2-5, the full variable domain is SQTIHQWPATLVQPVGSPLSLECTVEGTSNPNLYWYRQAAGRGLQLLFYSVGIGQISSEVPQNLSASRPQDRQFILSSKKLLLSDSGFYLCAWSTLAGGPRETQYFGPGTRLLVL.